This passage covers 22 T cell receptor beta chains from one sample sequenced in a study of CD8+ T cells in alopecia areata. The authors extracted RNA and reverse transcribed it into cDNA as the sequencing template. Sequenced by immunoSEQ multiplex PCR; TCRdb stores in-frame clones only, minus some. The profile covers around 300,000 clones, none occurring a single time. Sorting used CD4, CD8alpha, NKG2D, NKG2ACE and other markers on pooled cutaneous lymph node cells. The sample consisted of CD4+ T cells sorted from a lymph node. These TCRs come from a C3H/HeJ mouse with alopecia areata. For this strain, the MHC haplotype corresponds to H2-k.

This clone has a handful of counts. Each gene name is a mouse one. The read finishes 4 residues shy of the CDR3 end, and the germline J gene is used to complete it. The same CDR3 arises from other DNA sequences in this sample as well. The V gene is TRBV13-1, the J gene TRBJ1-1, with 7 bases fitting TRBD1. Germline loops: CDR1 NSHNY, CDR2 SYGAGN. The CDR3 length is 13 residues. V was clipped by 3 bases and J by 4 bases; unmatched bases: 3. Here the CDR3 reads CASSGQGGTEVFF. Incomplete CDR3 DNA: TGTGCCAGCAGTGGACAGGGAGGCACA.

About this clone itself: Gene names are the mouse ones. The sequence runs out 4 residues before the end of the CDR3; the remainder is reconstructed from the germline J gene. The identical CDR3 is also encoded by other nucleotide sequences in the sample. V usage is TRBV13-1 and J usage is TRBJ1-1; the match to TRBD1 covers 11 bases. Germline V gene lookup returns CDR1 NSHNY and CDR2 SYGAGN. J lost 3 bases, V lost 0 bases, and 1 base had no gene match. CDR3 size: 15 residues. CDR3 residues: CASSDGTGGDTEVFF. CDR3 DNA, as far as it was read: TGTGCCAGCAGTGATGGGACAGGGGGCGACACA.

Note on this clone: Mouse gene names and germline throughout. The CDR3 is cut off 4 residues early in the read; its end comes from the germline J gene. Other DNA variants within this sample encode the same CDR3. The chain has TRBV13-3 and TRBJ2-1; 11 nucleotides line up with TRBD1. The CDR3 spans 14 residues. Germline CDR1 NNHDY, CDR2 SYVADS. The part of the CDR3 DNA that was read is TGTGCCAGCAGCGGACAGGGGGCAGGGGCT. Translated: CASSGQGAGA. In full, the CDR3 reads CASSGQGAGAEQFF.

A remark on this clone: Gene names refer to mouse genes. The CDR3 end is not reached by the read, which stops 4 residues before it; the germline J gene fills it in. Distinct nucleotide sequences in the sample also encode this CDR3. This chain uses TRBV31 with TRBJ2-1, with TRBD1 as a possible D gene (6 bases). Looked up from germline, CDR1 is GKSSPN and CDR2 is SITVG. The CDR3 sequence is 12 residues long. This chain's CDR3 is CAWSLRGAEQFF. Incomplete CDR3 DNA: TGTGCCTGGAGTCTAAGGGGGGCT.

In the case of this clone: Gene names denote mouse genes. Read data end 4 residues before the CDR3 end; the end is taken from the germline J gene. Other nucleotide sequences from this sample produce the same CDR3. The rearrangement uses TRBV1 and TRBJ2-1; 9 nucleotides match TRBD2. The V gene's germline CDR1 is NSQYPW and CDR2 LRSPGD (reference sequence). The CDR3 length is 14 residues. V lost 6 bases to trimming and J lost 0 bases; unmatched junction nucleotides: 0. The sequenced part of the CDR3 DNA is TGCACCTGCAGGACTGGGGGTAACTATGCT. It translates to CTCRTGGNYA. The CDR3 as a whole reads CTCRTGGNYAEQFF.

With regard to this clone: Here the gene names and germline are mouse. The read terminates 4 residues before the CDR3 end, so the remaining end is supplied by the germline J gene. The J gene is TRBJ1-2, the V gene TRBV31; unclear D gene. From germline, CDR1 is GKSSPN and CDR2 SITVG. The CDR3 covers 12 residues. V was shortened by 2 bases and J by 1 base, with 5 bases between the two germline ends. CDR3 DNA (partial): TGTGCCTGGAGTGACAAAAACTCC. Amino acids: CAWSDKNS. The full CDR3 is CAWSDKNSDYTF.

On this clone: Mouse gene names and germline throughout. The observed sequence ends 4 residues before the CDR3 terminus, with the missing tail filled in from the germline J gene. Other DNA sequences of this sample code for an identical CDR3. The chain couples TRBV1 to TRBJ2-3; TRBD1 matches at 11 bases. The CDR3 contains 15 residues. From germline, CDR1 is NSQYPW and CDR2 LRSPGD (reference sequence). J was trimmed by 3 bases and V by 3 bases; bases with no gene match: 2. The CDR3 loop reads CTCSAGTGGAETLYF. The CDR3 DNA, read in part, is TGCACCTGCAGTGCGGGGACAGGGGGAGCAGAA. Full variable domain (remainder filled in from reference TRBV1 and TRBJ2-3): VTLLEQNPRWRLVPRGQAVNLRCILKNSQYPWMSWYQQDLQKQLQWLFTLRSPGDKEVKSLPGADYLATRVTDTELRLQVANMSQGRTLYCTCSAGTGGAETLYFGSGTRLTVL.

Of note for this clone: The genes and germline here are from mouse. The CDR3 end is not reached by the read, which stops 3 residues before it; the germline J gene fills it in. Other DNA sequences within the sample encode an identical CDR3. This chain joins TRBV1 and TRBJ1-6; 9 bases match TRBD1. TRBJ1-6 belongs to the ORF category, with a function that is uncertain. The CDR3 consists of 15 residues. The germline V gene encodes CDR1 NSQYPW and CDR2 LRSPGD (reference sequence). The ends lost 1 base at V and 7 bases at J; junction bases unmatched: 2. Partial CDR3 DNA: TGCACCTGCAGTGCAGTGGGACAGGGAAATTCGCCC. This sequence encodes CTCSAVGQGNSP. The entire CDR3 is CTCSAVGQGNSPLYF.

In this sample, this clone turned up a few times. The genes are named according to mouse. The CDR3 end is not reached by the read, which stops 4 residues before it; the germline J gene fills it in. The chain uses TRBV17 and TRBJ1-1, with D uncertain. Germline CDR1 MNHDT, CDR2 YYDKIL. The germline V and J ends were trimmed by 0 bases and 4 bases, with 3 bases remaining between them. The CDR3 length is 12 residues. The CDR3 DNA, read in part, is TGTGCTAGCAGTAGAGACAGCACA. Its translation: CASSRDST. The full CDR3 protein is CASSRDSTEVFF.

Worth noting for this clone: Germline and genes here are mouse. The part of the CDR3 DNA that was read is TGTGCCAGCAGTGGGAGACTGGGGGCTAGTCAAAAC. The encoded protein is CASSGRLGASQN. The CDR3 in full is CASSGRLGASQNTLYF. This chain links TRBV13-3 with TRBJ2-4; TRBD2 matches 9 bases. From the germline J gene comes the end of the CDR3, since the read stops 4 residues before it. Germline V lookup: CDR1 NNHDY, CDR2 SYVADS. The V segment lost 3 bases and the J segment 0 bases; nucleotides outside the gene matches: 5. The CDR3 sequence is 16 residues long.

A word on this clone: The listed genes are named as in mouse. The read stops 4 residues short of the end of the CDR3; the missing end is completed from the germline J gene. The chain employs TRBV13-1 and TRBJ2-7; the D gene is possibly TRBD1 (6 bases). Germline CDR1 reads NSHNY; CDR2 reads SYGAGN. The CDR3 totals 15 residues. Trimming took off 0 bases at V and 0 bases at J, with 10 bases between the two ends. CDR3 DNA (partial): TGTGCCAGCAGTGATGAGGGACAAAGCTCCTAT. This codes for CASSDEGQSSY. The entire CDR3 protein is CASSDEGQSSYEQYF.

There are a few counts of this clone. The gene symbols are mouse symbols. This CDR3 is CASSSPTGGGAETLYF. The sequenced CDR3 bases are TGTGCTAGCAGTAGTCCGACTGGGGGGGGTGCAGAA. J is TRBJ2-3 and V is TRBV17; 11 bases agree with TRBD2. The read gets to within 4 residues of the CDR3 end, and the germline J gene fills in the rest. The CDR3 contains 16 residues. Germline trimming cut 3 bases from V and 1 base from J; bases unmatched to any gene: 3. Germline values: CDR1 MNHDT, CDR2 YYDKIL. The full variable domain, with the rest looked up from reference TRBV17 and TRBJ2-3, is DTTVKQNPRYKLARVGKPVNLICSQTMNHDTMYWYQKKPNQAPKLLLFYYDKILNREADTFEKFQSSRPNNSFCSLYIGSAGLEYSAMYLCASSSPTGGGAETLYFGSGTRLTVL.

As concerns this clone: Gene names are the mouse ones. The read terminates 4 residues before the CDR3 end, so the remaining end is supplied by the germline J gene. The same CDR3 also results from other DNA sequences found in this sample. The gene calls are TRBV19 and TRBJ2-5; 8 nucleotides match TRBD1. The CDR3 spans 14 residues. In germline, CDR1 is FNHDT, CDR2 SITEND (reference sequence). The sequenced CDR3 bases are TGTGCCAGCAGTCCCTACAGGGGGGAAGAC. Encoded protein: CASSPYRGED. The full CDR3 sequence reads CASSPYRGEDTQYF. Supplemented by reference TRBV19 and TRBJ2-5, the full variable domain reads GGIITQTPKFLIGQEGQKLTLKCQQNFNHDTMYWYRQDSGKGLRLIYYSITENDLQKGDLSEGYDASREKKSSFSLTVTSAQKNEMAVFLCASSPYRGEDTQYFGPGTRLLVL.

This clone was detected only a few times. Germline and genes here are mouse. The read stops 4 residues short of the end of the CDR3; the missing end is completed from the germline J gene. The chain employs TRBV13-3 and TRBJ2-7; 10 bases map to TRBD2. Trimming cost V 4 bases and J 1 base; bases outside gene matches: 5. CDR1 and CDR2 (germline): NNHDY, SYVADS. The CDR3 consists of 15 residues. The CDR3: CASSPLTGGSYEQYF. CDR3 DNA, as far as it was read: TGTGCCAGCAGTCCCCTGACTGGGGGGTCCTAT.

Details on this clone: Gene labels here are mouse ones. CDR3 DNA, as far as it was read: TGTGCCAGCAGTCAGAAATAT. It codes for CASSQKY. The whole CDR3 reads CASSQKYEQYF. The chain uses TRBV13-1 and TRBJ2-7; D is unresolved. The sequenced fragment ends 4 residues before the CDR3 boundary, so the rest is inferred from the germline J gene. Germline-derived CDR1 and CDR2 are NSHNY and SYGAGN. CDR3 length: 11 amino acids.

With respect to this clone: Genes and germline are mouse. The read stops 4 residues short of the end of the CDR3; the missing end is completed from the germline J gene. V and J are TRBV19 and TRBJ2-5; D is possibly TRBD1 (5 bases). CDR3 size: 17 residues. Trimming shortened V by 4 bases and J by 0 bases, and 18 bases separated the two germline ends. Germline loops: CDR1 FNHDT, CDR2 SITEND (reference sequence). CDR3 bases read: TGTGCCAGCAGTTGGACAAGAAAAAATCTTAACCAAGAC. Its translation is CASSWTRKNLNQD. The full CDR3 protein reads CASSWTRKNLNQDTQYF.

A word on this clone: The genes and germline here are from mouse. The sequence runs out 4 residues before the end of the CDR3; the remainder is reconstructed from the germline J gene. The sample carries other DNA sequences with the same CDR3. The rearrangement links TRBV13-2 to TRBJ2-1, with 8 bases fitting TRBD2. Germline trimming cut 3 bases from V and 1 base from J; bases unmatched to any gene: 0. Germline assignment: CDR1 NNHNN and CDR2 SYGAGS (reference sequence). The CDR3 is 14 residues long. The CDR3 sequence: CASGVGGNYAEQFF. The CDR3 bases that were read are TGTGCCAGCGGTGTGGGGGGGAACTATGCT.

At least ten counts were recorded for this clone. The germline and genes are mouse ones. The read gets to within 4 residues of the CDR3 end, and the germline J gene fills in the rest. The rearrangement uses TRBV17 and TRBJ2-7; TRBD2 agrees at 9 bases. The CDR3 is 15 amino acids. Germline-derived CDR1 and CDR2 are MNHDT and YYDKIL. The chain's CDR3 is CASSRVQDWGYEQYF. The covered CDR3 bases are TGTGCTAGCAGTAGAGTGCAGGACTGGGGATAT.

This clone was detected a few times. Gene names and germline match the mouse. The read is 4 residues too short to cover the CDR3 end, so that end is filled in from the germline J gene. Other DNA sequences of this sample code for an identical CDR3. The chain uses TRBV19 and TRBJ2-7; TRBD1 aligns across 8 bases. Losses at the gene ends were 2 bases for V and 0 bases for J; bases not matched to a gene: 1. This CDR3 region has 14 residues. Looked up from germline, CDR1 is FNHDT and CDR2 is SITEND (reference sequence). The CDR3 bases that were read are TGTGCCAGCAGTATCGACAGGGGCTCCTAT. This sequence encodes CASSIDRGSY. The whole CDR3 sequence reads CASSIDRGSYEQYF.

The table lists this clone with a few counts. Gene names are mouse gene names. Read sequence stops 4 residues before the CDR3 end, and the germline J gene provides the missing end. J is TRBJ2-7 and V is TRBV1, with TRBD2 matching over 10 bases. The CDR3 has 16 residues. V shed 2 bases and J 0 bases; nucleotides not matched to a gene: 4. Germline assignment: CDR1 NSQYPW and CDR2 LRSPGD (reference sequence). The DNA read from the CDR3 is TGCACCTGCAGTGCACAAAGACTGGGGGGCTCCTAT. Translation gives CTCSAQRLGGSY. The CDR3 reads in full as CTCSAQRLGGSYEQYF.

Comment on this clone: All gene names here are mouse names. Sequencing ends 4 residues short of the CDR3 end; the germline J gene provides the rest. The chain combines TRBV14 with TRBJ1-2; D possibly corresponds to TRBD1 (5 bases). The CDR3 has 15 residues. Germline values: CDR1 SGHDT, CDR2 FRDEAV. CDR3 DNA (partial): TGTGCCAGCAGTTATCCGGGACTGGGGTTATCC. Protein: CASSYPGLGLS. The CDR3, in full, reads CASSYPGLGLSDYTF.

This clone was seen only a few times. Gene names denote mouse genes. The DNA ends 4 residues before the CDR3 does, and the rest of the CDR3 is filled in from the germline J gene. This chain uses TRBV13-2 with TRBJ2-1, with 9 bases fitting TRBD2. The CDR3 consists of 15 residues. The V gene's germline CDR1 is NNHNN and CDR2 SYGAGS (reference sequence). Germline trimming cut 2 bases from V and 5 bases from J; bases unmatched to any gene: 5. CDR3 residues: CASGEGLGMNAEQFF. CDR3 DNA, as far as it was read: TGTGCCAGCGGTGAAGGACTGGGGATGAATGCT.